Listed below are T cell receptor beta chains from one sample, sequenced in a study of blood T cell repertoires in COVID-19. Using immunoSEQ multiplex PCR, the repertoire was profiled, and TCRdb retains in-frame clones only, with some absent. The table shows some 210,000 clones, with around 84% occurring only once. The material sequenced was peripheral blood. Receptors originate from a human donor in a cohort sampled during active COVID-19. The CDR3 runs from the conserved cysteine through the conserved F or W. A D gene is named only where the DNA matches it firmly. Expanded clones are given a class, and other clones once, few, many or no size at all.

D gene: TRBD2; J gene: TRBJ2-1; clone size: .; V gene: TRBV28; CDR3 DNA: TGTGCCAGCAGTGGAGTTGGAATCGGACTAGCGGGAGATAATGAGCAGTTCTTC; CDR3 protein: CASSGVGIGLAGDNEQFF
D gene: .; J gene: TRBJ2-3; clone size: .; V gene: TRBV5-1; CDR3 DNA: TGCGCCAGCAAAATTCAGGGGTACACAGATACGCAGTATTTT; CDR3 protein: CASKIQGYTDTQYF
D gene: TRBD2; J gene: TRBJ2-3; clone size: .; V gene: TRBV7-2; CDR3 DNA: TGTGCCAGCAGCAGCCAGACCCGGGAGCGGGGGCGGGGGGATACGCAGTATTTT; CDR3 protein: CASSSQTRERGRGDTQYF
D gene: TRBD2; J gene: TRBJ2-7; clone size: few; V gene: TRBV5-1; CDR3 DNA: TGCGCCAGCAGTGATAGCGGGACCCCCTACGAGCAGTACTTC; CDR3 protein: CASSDSGTPYEQYF
D gene: .; J gene: TRBJ1-2; clone size: .; V gene: TRBV25-1; CDR3 DNA: TGTGCCAGCAGCATCGATTTGGGGCCCAGCACCTTC; CDR3 protein: CASSIDLGPSTF
D gene: TRBD2; J gene: TRBJ2-2; clone size: .; V gene: TRBV3-1/TRBV3-2; CDR3 DNA: TGTGCCAGCACTAGCGGAACTTATGACGGGGAGCTGTTTTTT; CDR3 protein: CASTSGTYDGELFF
D gene: .; J gene: TRBJ2-5; clone size: .; V gene: TRBV5-5; CDR3 DNA: TGTGCCAGCAGCTTGGCTTTTCGGTCGGAGACCCAGTACTTC; CDR3 protein: CASSLAFRSETQYF
D gene: .; J gene: TRBJ2-2; clone size: .; V gene: TRBV15; CDR3 DNA: TGTGCCACCAGCAGAGTCGGGGTGGGCGGGGAGCTGTTTTTT; CDR3 protein: CATSRVGVGGELFF
D gene: .; J gene: TRBJ1-3; clone size: .; V gene: TRBV6-5; CDR3 DNA: TGTGCCAGCAGGGGGGGGGCCTCTGGAAACACCATATATTTT; CDR3 protein: CASRGGASGNTIYF
D gene: .; J gene: TRBJ2-2; clone size: .; V gene: TRBV12-5; CDR3 DNA: TGTGCTAGTGGTTTGGGCAGGGGCGCCTCGAACACCGGGGAGCTGTTTTTT; CDR3 protein: CASGLGRGASNTGELFF
D gene: .; J gene: TRBJ2-7; clone size: .; V gene: TRBV19; CDR3 DNA: TGTGCCAGTAGTATGTACGGGAAAACCTACGAGCAGTACTTC; CDR3 protein: CASSMYGKTYEQYF